The 31 T cell receptor beta chains listed next were all sequenced from one sample in a study of early T cells in non-severe SARS-CoV-2 infection. MiXCR was run by TCRdb on the 5' RACE reads, yielding one entry per CDR3 protein. This sample yields roughly 93,000 distinct CDR3 sequences, of which approximately 14% are seen a single time; under 0.75% belongs to the top ten. Sequenced material: whole blood. The receptors come from an adult who was a healthcare worker with PCR-confirmed SARS-CoV-2 infection or an uninfected control (not recorded which).

This clonotype has more than one count but fewer than ten. This chain connects TRBV18 to TRBJ1-1; 8 bases match TRBD1. V trimming: 6 bases; J trimming: 0 bases; junction bases outside the gene matches: 6. The CDR3 is 15 residues long. Germline CDR1 KGHSH, CDR2 LQKENI. The CDR3 loop reads CASSSWTGLNTEAFF. The CDR3 region has the DNA TGTGCCAGCTCCTCATGGACAGGGCTGAACACTGAAGCTTTCTTT.

The chain employs TRBV4-1 and TRBJ2-1, with D perhaps TRBD1 or TRBD2 (5 bases each). The V end lost 0 bases, the J end lost 9 bases, and 15 bases lay between the germline ends. Germline V lookup: CDR1 MGHRA, CDR2 YSYEKL. CDR3 size: 15 residues. The CDR3 reads CASSQDAFGGGEQFF. The CDR3, as DNA: TGCGCCAGCAGCCAAGATGCTTTTGGGGGTGGTGAGCAGTTCTTC.

This clonotype was found a few times. The V call is TRBV27, the J call TRBJ2-5; tentative D call: TRBD1 (6 bases). The V gene lost 4 bases and the J gene lost 5 bases, with 17 bases spanning the gap. Germline V gene lookup returns CDR1 MNHEY and CDR2 SMNVEV (reference sequence). The CDR3 is 15 amino acids. As DNA, the CDR3 is TGTGCCAGCAGTTCCCCCAGGGGAGAAGGGGAGACCCAGTACTTC. Translation: CASSSPRGEGETQYF.

This clonotype has a count of ten or more. The chain's CDR3 is CASSPQGQETQYF. For the CDR3, the DNA is TGTGCCAGCAGTCCACAGGGTCAAGAGACCCAGTACTTC. The rearrangement uses TRBV7-2 and TRBJ2-5, with a tentative D call TRBD1 (6 bases). Germline V lookup: CDR1 SGHTA, CDR2 FQGNSA. This CDR3 is 13 amino acids long. V was clipped by 6 bases and J by 2 bases, with 10 bases between them.

This chain joins TRBV11-1 and TRBJ2-5; D is perhaps TRBD2 (5 bases). CDR1 and CDR2 from the germline V gene are SGHAT and FQDESV (reference sequence). This CDR3 spans 14 amino acids. The V gene lost 8 bases and the J gene lost 1 base, with 14 bases spanning the gap. The CDR3 DNA follows: TGTGCCAGCGGGCCGGGGAATTCCCAAGAGACCCAGTACTTC. It specifies CASGPGNSQETQYF.

The chain joins TRBV2 to TRBJ1-2; TRBD1 aligns across 7 bases. Trimming cost V 6 bases and J 4 bases; bases outside gene matches: 8. The CDR3 totals 14 residues. Germline CDR1 and CDR2: SNHLY and FYNNEI. CDR3 loop: CASRRPGQLYGYTF. The CDR3 DNA reads as TGTGCCAGCAGGCGACCGGGACAGCTCTATGGCTACACCTTC.

This clonotype was seen more than once but under ten times. The chain has TRBV5-1 and TRBJ1-2; TRBD1 agrees at 7 bases. Germline V CDR1 and CDR2: SGHRS, YFSETQ. CDR3 length: 15 residues. J gave up 3 bases and V 6 bases, and 11 bases lay outside the gene matches. This chain's CDR3 is CASTETGSADYGYTF. The CDR3, as DNA: TGCGCCAGCACCGAGACAGGGAGTGCAGACTATGGCTACACCTTC.

At least ten counts were recorded for this clonotype. The rearrangement uses TRBV2 and TRBJ2-5; 15 bases map to TRBD2. Germline V gives CDR1 SNHLY, CDR2 FYNNEI. V shed 5 bases and J 8 bases; nucleotides not matched to a gene: 6. This CDR3 has 15 amino acids. The CDR3 region has the DNA TGTGCCAGCAGTCCGCGGACTAGCGGGGGGGGTACCCAGTACTTC. Its translation is CASSPRTSGGGTQYF.

This rearrangement joins TRBV7-6 to TRBJ2-1, with D possibly matching TRBD2 (6 bases). Germline V gene sequence: CDR1 SGHVS, CDR2 FNYEAQ. CDR3 length equals 16 residues. Trimming pared 0 bases from V and 4 bases from J, leaving 13 bases between. Here the CDR3 DNA reads TGTGCCAGCAGCTTAGCGCGGCGGGGCGGATACAATGAGCAGTTCTTC. It specifies CASSLARRGGYNEQFF.

CDR3 in DNA: TGTGCCAGCAGCTTTCGCGGGGGGTATGAGCAGTTCTTC. Translation gives CASSFRGGYEQFF. V is TRBV11-3 and J is TRBJ2-1; 8 nucleotides match TRBD2. Looked up from germline, CDR1 is SGHNT and CDR2 is YENEEA. J was trimmed by 8 bases and V by 3 bases; bases with no gene match: 3. There are 13 residues in the CDR3.

This chain joins TRBV15 and TRBJ2-5; D gene unclear. CDR1 LNHNV and CDR2 YYDKDF come from the germline V gene (reference sequence). This CDR3 is 10 amino acids long. Between the trimmed V and J ends, which lost 8 bases and 5 bases, there was a span of 6 bases. The CDR3 nucleotides read TGTGCCACCGGTCGTGAGACCCAGTACTTC. Its protein is CATGRETQYF.

The chain has TRBV29-1 and TRBJ2-2; D is possibly TRBD1 or TRBD2 (6 bases each). Germline V CDR1 and CDR2: SQVTM, ANQGSEA. CDR3 length equals 15 residues. V was pared by 4 bases and J by 4 bases, with 16 bases between. CDR3 region: CSVVPVRGATGELFF. The CDR3 coding sequence is TGCAGCGTTGTTCCCGTGAGGGGGGCCACCGGGGAGCTGTTTTTT.

This clonotype was counted between two and nine times. The chain recombines TRBV12-3 or TRBV12-4 with TRBJ2-3, with 10 bases aligning to TRBD2. The CDR3 totals 14 residues. The trim removed 7 bases at V and 1 base at J, leaving 2 bases unmatched. CDR3: CASNGLAGTDTQYF. In DNA form, the CDR3 reads TGTGCCAGCAACGGACTAGCGGGCACAGATACGCAGTATTTT.

The chain has TRBV6-2 or TRBV6-3 and TRBJ2-1; 14 positions match TRBD2. Germline values: CDR1 MNHEY, CDR2 SVGEGT. This CDR3 region has 17 residues. Unmatched junction bases numbered 5, after V lost 6 bases and J lost 1 base. CDR3 loop: CASSLGLAGGSYNEQFF. The CDR3 bases are TGTGCCAGCAGCCTAGGACTAGCGGGGGGTTCCTACAATGAGCAGTTCTTC.

The V gene is TRBV9, the J gene TRBJ2-1, with 13 bases aligning to TRBD2. The CDR3 runs 16 residues. Germline V gives CDR1 SGDLS, CDR2 YYNGEE. V lost 3 bases to trimming and J lost 7 bases; unmatched junction nucleotides: 7. For the CDR3, the DNA is TGTGCCAGCAGCGAGCGGACTAGCGGGGGTTTGAATGAGCAGTTCTTC. It codes for CASSERTSGGLNEQFF. The entire variable domain, with the rest obtained from reference TRBV9 and TRBJ2-1, is as follows: DSGVTQTPKHLITATGQRVTLRCSPRSGDLSVYWYQQSLDQGLQFLIQYYNGEERAKGNILERFSAQQFPDLHSELNLSSLELGDSALYFCASSERTSGGLNEQFFGPGTRLTVL.

This clonotype appeared a few times. The genes are TRBV20-1 and TRBJ2-3; D is uncertain. CDR1 and CDR2 from the germline V gene are DFQATT and SNEGSKA (reference sequence). The V end lost 3 bases, the J end lost 0 bases, and 10 bases lay between the germline ends. There are 14 residues in the CDR3. The chain's CDR3 is CSASFPISTDTQYF. For the CDR3, the DNA is TGCAGTGCTAGTTTCCCTATAAGCACAGATACGCAGTATTTT.

This clonotype turned up a few times. V gene TRBV20-1 combines with J gene TRBJ1-1; D unresolved. Looked up from germline, CDR1 is DFQATT and CDR2 is SNEGSKA (reference sequence). CDR3 length: 14 residues. As DNA, the CDR3 is TGCAGCGCCCTATCCCAAAGTCGAAACACTGAAGCTTTCTTT. As protein: CSALSQSRNTEAFF.

The V call is TRBV3-1, the J call TRBJ1-5, with TRBD1 as a possible D gene (5 bases). From germline, CDR1 is LGHDT and CDR2 YNNKEL (reference sequence). This CDR3 spans 16 amino acids. V lost 1 base, J lost 4 bases, and 14 bases lay in between. The chain's CDR3 is CASSQGPRGENQPQHF. CDR3 coding DNA: TGTGCCAGCAGCCAAGGTCCGCGAGGGGAAAATCAGCCCCAGCATTTT.

CDR3: CASGSGYHIRSNQPQHF. CDR3 nucleotide sequence: TGTGCCAGCGGGAGCGGGTACCACATAAGGAGCAATCAGCCCCAGCATTTT. This chain uses TRBV12-3 or TRBV12-4 with TRBJ1-5; D is uncertain. The CDR3 extends over 17 amino acids. The V and J ends lost 8 bases and 1 base respectively, with 21 bases between them.

The table lists this clonotype with many counts. The V call is TRBV7-6, the J call TRBJ2-1, with D unresolved. V lost 6 bases and J 6 bases, leaving 6 bases between the germline ends. There are 11 residues in the CDR3. Germline V gene data show CDR1 as SGHVS and CDR2 as FNYEAQ. CDR3 region: CASSQLNEQFF. CDR3 in DNA: TGTGCCAGCAGTCAACTCAATGAGCAGTTCTTC.

This clonotype was picked up many times. This chain uses TRBV5-1 with TRBJ2-3, with D perhaps matching TRBD1 (6 bases). Trimming pared 5 bases from V and 4 bases from J, leaving 14 bases between. Germline V lookup: CDR1 SGHRS, CDR2 YFSETQ. The length of the CDR3 is 14 residues. The CDR3 bases are TGCGCCAGCAGTCATAGTACAGGGCCAGATACGCAGTATTTT. This translates into CASSHSTGPDTQYF. Complete variable domain (other parts from reference TRBV5-1 and TRBJ2-3): KAGVTQTPRYLIKTRGQQVTLSCSPISGHRSVSWYQQTPGQGLQFLFEYFSETQRNKGNFPGRFSGRQFSNSRSEMNVSTLELGDSALYLCASSHSTGPDTQYFGPGTRLTVL.

This clonotype has only a few counts. The chain couples TRBV7-9 to TRBJ1-1; possible D gene TRBD1, 5 bases. The germline V gene encodes CDR1 SEHNR and CDR2 FQNEAQ (reference sequence). CDR3 length: 14 amino acids. V was clipped by 2 bases and J by 4 bases, with 11 bases between them. This CDR3 reads CASSLQGDATEAFF. Written as DNA, the CDR3 is TGTGCCAGCAGCTTACAGGGTGATGCCACTGAAGCTTTCTTT.

The table lists this clonotype with many counts. The CDR3 loop reads CASSPGQGQNQPQHF. The CDR3 bases are TGTGCCAGCAGCCCGGGACAGGGACAGAATCAGCCCCAGCATTTT. V is TRBV5-6 and J is TRBJ1-5; 9 bases agree with TRBD1. From germline, CDR1 is SGHDT and CDR2 YYEEEE. The CDR3 is made up of 15 amino acids. V shed 4 bases, J shed 4 bases, and the junction held 6 bases outside the gene matches.

The chain recombines TRBV19 with TRBJ1-5; maybe TRBD1 (6 bases). Per germline, CDR1 LNHDA and CDR2 SQIVND (reference sequence). Trimming removed 4 bases from V and 0 bases from J, with 7 bases in between. This CDR3 has 14 amino acids. The CDR3 DNA sequence: TGTGCCAGTAGTAAGGGGGATAGCAATCAGCCCCAGCATTTT. This sequence encodes CASSKGDSNQPQHF. Full variable domain (remainder filled in from reference TRBV19 and TRBJ1-5): DGGITQSPKYLFRKEGQNVTLSCEQNLNHDAMYWYRQDPGQGLRLIYYSQIVNDFQKGDIAEGYSVSREKKESFPLTVTSAQKNPTAFYLCASSKGDSNQPQHFGDGTRLSIL.

This clonotype has only a few counts. The gene calls are TRBV6-1 and TRBJ1-1; D not certain. V lost 6 bases and J lost 7, with 18 bases in between. CDR1 MNHNS and CDR2 SASEGT come from the germline V gene. CDR3 size: 14 residues. CDR3 sequence reads: CASSPRQPSFEAFF. The CDR3 DNA is TGTGCCAGCAGCCCGAGACAACCCAGCTTTGAAGCTTTCTTT.

The rearrangement uses TRBV29-1 and TRBJ2-3, with TRBD2 as a possible D gene (7 bases). Germline-derived CDR1 and CDR2 are SQVTM and ANQGSEA. Trimming took 7 bases from V and 4 from J, leaving 18 bases between them. There are 14 residues in the CDR3. CDR3 loop: CSADLGGRADTQYF. The CDR3 DNA follows: TGCAGCGCTGACCTGGGGGGGCGGGCAGATACGCAGTATTTT.

This clonotype was detected a few times. The gene calls are TRBV10-3 and TRBJ2-3; TRBD2 matches at 8 bases. The CDR3 extends over 16 amino acids. CDR1 and CDR2 from the germline V gene are ENHRY and SYGVKD. V trimming: 0 bases; J trimming: 4 bases; junction bases outside the gene matches: 6. DNA of the CDR3: TGTGCCATCAGTGAGTCTGTGGGACTAGTACCAGATACGCAGTATTTT. Its translation: CAISESVGLVPDTQYF.

This clonotype was seen ten or more times. This chain links TRBV6-6 with TRBJ1-2; TRBD1 matches 7 bases. Unmatched junction bases numbered 1, after V lost 7 bases and J lost 2 bases. Germline V CDR1 and CDR2: MNHNY, SVGAGI (reference sequence). The CDR3 length is 12 residues. CDR3 sequence reads: CASTQGNYGYTF. CDR3 nucleotide sequence: TGTGCCAGCACACAGGGGAACTATGGCTACACCTTC.

This chain uses TRBV12-3 or TRBV12-4 with TRBJ2-2; no clear D. V dropped 6 bases and J dropped 10 bases, with 12 bases sitting between them. The CDR3 is 12 amino acids. In DNA, the CDR3 is TGTGCCAGCAGGGAGAGTCACACGGAGCTGTTTTTT. This codes for CASRESHTELFF.

This clonotype was seen a handful of times. The rearrangement uses TRBV18 and TRBJ2-7, with D perhaps TRBD1 (5 bases). Germline V gives CDR1 KGHSH, CDR2 LQKENI. This CDR3 has 14 amino acids. Between the trimmed V and J ends, which lost 5 bases and 5 bases, there was a span of 16 bases. Here the CDR3 DNA reads TGTGCCAGCTCAGCCAGGGATCTTAGCCACGAGCAGTACGTC. It is translated as CASSARDLSHEQYV.

This chain connects TRBV29-1 to TRBJ2-3; 8 bases match TRBD2. From germline, CDR1 is SQVTM and CDR2 ANQGSEA. This CDR3 region has 12 residues. Trimming removed 8 bases from V and 4 bases from J; junction bases left unmatched: 5. CDR3 bases: TGCAGCTGTGGCGGGGGGTCAGATACGCAGTATTTT. It specifies CSCGGGSDTQYF.